The rows below give T cell receptor beta chains drawn from one sample of a study of beta chain features in type 1 diabetes. The data were produced by immunoSEQ multiplex PCR, yet TCRdb's version contains in-frame clones alone and is incomplete. The profile shows 300,000 to 350,000 clones, 8% of them singletons. Sample: central memory CD4+ T cells from blood. The receptor source for this set is a woman aged 18 to 35 in good health. CDR3s leave out the opening cysteine and the closing phenylalanine or tryptophan. The order of the fields is D gene, J gene, V gene, clone size, CDR3 protein. A D gene is named only where the DNA matches it firmly. Not every row has a clone size; where given, it reads once, few, many or a size class.

NA | TRBJ2-1 | TRBV11-2 | NA | ASSLEPGYYNEQF
TRBD1 | TRBJ1-1 | TRBV7-2 | few | ASSFRQGNTEAF
NA | TRBJ2-3 | TRBV7-2 | few | ASSLNTGTDTQY
TRBD2 | TRBJ2-3 | TRBV5-1 | few | ASSSSGRISDTQY
NA | TRBJ2-2 | TRBV2 | many | ASSIAGGELF
NA | TRBJ2-1 | TRBV11-2 | few | ASSLAPVTRSYNEQF
NA | TRBJ2-7 | TRBV18 | NA | ASSPPGVLKQGSEQY
TRBD1 | TRBJ2-5 | TRBV19 | NA | ASSTNRGETQY
NA | TRBJ1-2 | TRBV10-3 | many | AIRASWGYT
NA | TRBJ1-1 | TRBV14 | few | ASSPSRGLGAF
NA | TRBJ2-7 | TRBV4-3 | NA | ASSQTWFRGRYEQY
NA | TRBJ2-3 | TRBV6-6 | few | ASGGAGTDTQY
NA | TRBJ1-5 | TRBV6-1 | once | ASSEGGYSNQPQH
NA | TRBJ2-1 | TRBV7-2 | NA | ASSLDLAREQF
TRBD1 | TRBJ1-4 | TRBV9 | NA | ASSFSGTGGLEKLF
TRBD1 | TRBJ2-3 | TRBV7-2 | NA | ASSSALTGGYDTQY
TRBD2 | TRBJ2-1 | TRBV29-1 | NA | SVPYSGGLLVGNEQF
NA | TRBJ1-1 | TRBV6-1 | NA | ATAQEWGREAF
NA | TRBJ2-1 | TRBV5-4 | many | ASSRQGRDEQF
NA | TRBJ2-7 | TRBV23-1 | NA | ASSQSVRRFYEQY
TRBD2 | TRBJ2-7 | TRBV6-5 | NA | ASSYEREPGYEQY
NA | TRBJ2-1 | TRBV29-1 | few | SVEGGDSYNEQF
NA | TRBJ1-3 | TRBV29-1 | NA | SVGGASGNTIY
NA | TRBJ2-1 | TRBV5-1 | few | ASSLDGLVYNEQF
NA | TRBJ2-6 | TRBV11-2 | NA | ASSFTGANVLT
TRBD1 | TRBJ2-2 | TRBV2 | NA | ASMGQMGGELF
NA | TRBJ2-7 | TRBV7-2 | NA | ASSAGSSYEQY
NA | TRBJ2-7 | TRBV4-2 | few | ASSQEGVGSYEQY
NA | TRBJ2-5 | TRBV18 | few | ASSQLSKETQY
TRBD1 | TRBJ1-3 | TRBV7-3 | few | ASSSGQVGNTIY
NA | TRBJ2-5 | TRBV5-1 | many | ASSLGRIQETQY
TRBD1 | TRBJ2-7 | TRBV5-1 | NA | ASSTRDRRYEQY
NA | TRBJ2-1 | TRBV7-9 | many | ASSLDSYNEQF
TRBD1 | TRBJ1-1 | TRBV4-1 | NA | ASRSVGQGTTEAF
NA | TRBJ2-6 | TRBV28 | few | ASSGPTAMFSSGANVLT
NA | TRBJ2-2 | TRBV11-2 | NA | ASSPNWAGELF
TRBD2 | TRBJ2-7 | TRBV10-3 | NA | AIRKSGRTSYEQY
NA | TRBJ2-7 | TRBV5-8 | few | ASSSGTRTVYEQY
NA | TRBJ2-5 | TRBV2 | few | ASSERETQY
NA | TRBJ2-2 | TRBV6-5 | few | ASSYSGQGTGELF
NA | TRBJ2-5 | TRBV19 | few | ASSMRRTETQY
NA | TRBJ2-3 | TRBV15 | NA | ATSRGGSSTDTQY
NA | TRBJ2-4 | TRBV5-5 | NA | ASSLEWGNIQY
TRBD1 | TRBJ1-2 | TRBV4-3 | NA | ASSRELGQNYGYT
NA | TRBJ2-1 | TRBV11-2 | few | ASSHQQAPEQF
NA | TRBJ2-1 | TRBV7-9 | many | ASSLSSVAREQF
TRBD2 | TRBJ2-7 | TRBV4-3 | few | ASSQDLDSGAYEQY
NA | TRBJ1-1 | TRBV7-3 | few | ASSLTGADTEAF
TRBD1 | TRBJ1-1 | TRBV7-8 | NA | ASSPRQGLTEAF
NA | TRBJ2-1 | TRBV6-6 | few | ASSYGGTINEQF
NA | TRBJ1-1 | TRBV6-5 | few | ASSKTGARNTEAF
NA | TRBJ2-1 | TRBV7-2 | NA | ASSLTGAYHEQF
TRBD1 | TRBJ2-6 | TRBV10-3 | NA | AIRGGQGDSGANVLT